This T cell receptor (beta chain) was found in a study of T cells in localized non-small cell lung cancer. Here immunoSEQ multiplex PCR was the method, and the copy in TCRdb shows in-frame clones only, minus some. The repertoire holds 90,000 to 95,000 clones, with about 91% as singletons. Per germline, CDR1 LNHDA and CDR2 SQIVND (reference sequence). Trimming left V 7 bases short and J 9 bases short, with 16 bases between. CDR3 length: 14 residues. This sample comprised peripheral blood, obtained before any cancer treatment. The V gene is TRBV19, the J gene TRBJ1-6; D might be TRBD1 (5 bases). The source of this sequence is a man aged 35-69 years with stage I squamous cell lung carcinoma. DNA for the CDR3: TGTGCCAGTATGGATCGCAGGGCAGGTTCACCCCTCCACTTT. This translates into CASMDRRAGSPLHF.